The 6 T cell receptor beta chains given below trace back to one sample, sequenced in a study of cytomegalovirus exposure and HLA in healthy donors. The protocol was immunoSEQ multiplex PCR, while the TCRdb copy is restricted to in-frame clones and leaves out a portion. Of some 150,000 clones in the sample, roughly 86% were seen once. The sample was PBMCs. The receptors were sampled from a man aged 18 to 29 in good health and CMV-seropositive.

The CDR3 nucleotides are TGTGCCAGCAGCCAAGAATTGGTGGACAGGAGTAACTATGGCTACACCTTC. Its protein product is CASSQELVDRSNYGYTF. The rearrangement uses TRBV4-2 and TRBJ1-2; 7 bases are shared with TRBD1. The junction had 8 bases not matched to a gene; V was cut back by 0 bases and J by 1 base. CDR1 is LGHNA, CDR2 YNFKEQ, per germline. The CDR3 extends over 17 amino acids.

The J gene is TRBJ1-2, the V gene TRBV2; 10 nucleotides agree with TRBD1. Germline V lookup: CDR1 SNHLY, CDR2 FYNNEI. This CDR3 has 13 residues. V was pared by 6 bases and J by 6 bases, with 4 bases of the junction left unmatched. The CDR3 loop is CASRADRGHGYTF. CDR3 coding DNA: TGTGCCAGCAGAGCCGACAGGGGGCATGGCTACACCTTC.

V gene TRBV5-1 combines with J gene TRBJ1-3; TRBD1 agrees at 8 bases. This CDR3 is 15 amino acids long. The J segment lost 1 base and the V segment lost 4 bases, leaving 4 bases of the junction unmatched. The germline gives CDR1 SGHRS, CDR2 YFSETQ. The CDR3 coding sequence is TGCGCCAGCAGCCCAGGGGGCGCGTCTGGAAACACCATATATTTT. Protein: CASSPGGASGNTIYF.

The chain recombines TRBV18 with TRBJ1-2; TRBD1 matches at 9 bases. The CDR3 totals 13 residues. CDR1 KGHSH and CDR2 LQKENI come from the germline V gene. Trimming took 3 bases from V and 6 from J; bases not matched to a gene: 2. This CDR3 is CASSPDRGDGYTF. The CDR3 region has the DNA TGTGCCAGCTCACCGGACAGGGGCGATGGCTACACCTTC.

The chain uses TRBV2 and TRBJ2-3; D might be TRBD1 (6 bases). The germline CDR1 and CDR2 sequences are SNHLY and FYNNEI. The CDR3 loop spans 13 amino acids. V lost 6 bases to trimming and J lost 9 bases, with 16 bases between them. The CDR3 bases are TGTGCCAGCAGGGAGCGGACAGCCTCAACGCAGTATTTT. It encodes CASRERTASTQYF.

In its sample, this clone was seen a few times. This rearrangement joins TRBV7-6 to TRBJ1-3; 7 bases align to TRBD1. The CDR3 runs 14 residues. V lost 3 bases, J lost 4 bases, and 3 bases stayed unmatched. Per the germline V gene, CDR1 is SGHVS and CDR2 is FNYEAQ. CDR3 sequence reads: CASSFGTVGNTIYF. CDR3 sequence (DNA): TGTGCCAGCAGCTTTGGGACAGTAGGAAACACCATATATTTT.